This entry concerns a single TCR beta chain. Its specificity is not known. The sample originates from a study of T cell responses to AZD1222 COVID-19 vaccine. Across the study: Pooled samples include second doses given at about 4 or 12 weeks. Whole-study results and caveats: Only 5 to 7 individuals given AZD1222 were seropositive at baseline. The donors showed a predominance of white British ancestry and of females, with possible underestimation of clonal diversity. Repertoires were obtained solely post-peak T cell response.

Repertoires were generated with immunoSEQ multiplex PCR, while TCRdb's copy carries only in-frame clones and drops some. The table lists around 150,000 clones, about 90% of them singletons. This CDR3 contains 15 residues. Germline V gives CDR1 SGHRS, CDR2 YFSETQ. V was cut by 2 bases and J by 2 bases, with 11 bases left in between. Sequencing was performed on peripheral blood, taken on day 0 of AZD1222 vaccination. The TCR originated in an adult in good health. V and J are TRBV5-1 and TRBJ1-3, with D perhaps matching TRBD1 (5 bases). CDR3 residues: CASSLSGGAGNTIYF. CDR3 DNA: TGCGCCAGCAGCTTAAGCGGAGGGGCTGGAAACACCATATATTTT.